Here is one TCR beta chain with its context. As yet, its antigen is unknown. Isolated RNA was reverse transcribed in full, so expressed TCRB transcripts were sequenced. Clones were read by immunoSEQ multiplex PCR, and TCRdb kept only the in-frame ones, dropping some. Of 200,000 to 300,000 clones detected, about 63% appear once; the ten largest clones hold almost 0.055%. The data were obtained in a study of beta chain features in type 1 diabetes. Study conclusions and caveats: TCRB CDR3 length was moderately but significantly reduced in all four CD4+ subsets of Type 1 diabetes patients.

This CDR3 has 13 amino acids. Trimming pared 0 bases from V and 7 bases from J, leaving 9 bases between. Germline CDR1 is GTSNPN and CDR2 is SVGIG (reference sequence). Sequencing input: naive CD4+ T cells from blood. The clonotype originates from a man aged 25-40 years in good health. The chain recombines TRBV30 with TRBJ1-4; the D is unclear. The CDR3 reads CAWSVRGSEKLFF. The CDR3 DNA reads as TGTGCCTGGAGTGTACGAGGGTCTGAAAAACTGTTTTTT.